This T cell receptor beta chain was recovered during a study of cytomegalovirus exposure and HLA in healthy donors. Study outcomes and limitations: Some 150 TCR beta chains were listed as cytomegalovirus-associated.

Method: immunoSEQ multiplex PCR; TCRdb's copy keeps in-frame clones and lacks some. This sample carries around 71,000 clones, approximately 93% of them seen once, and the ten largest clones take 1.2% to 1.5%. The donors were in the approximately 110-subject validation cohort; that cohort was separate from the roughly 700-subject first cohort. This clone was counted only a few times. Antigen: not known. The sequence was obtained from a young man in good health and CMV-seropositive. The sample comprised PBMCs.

The chain's CDR3 is CASSWASGVYEQFF. CDR3 coding DNA: TGTGCCAGTAGTTGGGCTAGCGGGGTTTATGAGCAGTTCTTC. The chain recombines TRBV19 with TRBJ2-1; 9 nucleotides line up with TRBD2. This CDR3 is 14 amino acids long. Germline-derived CDR1 and CDR2 are LNHDA and SQIVND (reference sequence). J lost 8 bases, V lost 5 bases, and 7 bases had no gene match.